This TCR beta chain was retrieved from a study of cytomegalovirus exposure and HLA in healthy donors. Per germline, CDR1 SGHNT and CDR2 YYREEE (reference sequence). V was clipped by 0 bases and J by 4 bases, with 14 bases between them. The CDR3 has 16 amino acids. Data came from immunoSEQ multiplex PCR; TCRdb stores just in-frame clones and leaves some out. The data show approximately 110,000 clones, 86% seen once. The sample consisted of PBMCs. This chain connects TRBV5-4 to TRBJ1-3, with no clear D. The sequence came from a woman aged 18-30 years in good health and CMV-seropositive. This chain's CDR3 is CASSLGGRLRGNTIYF. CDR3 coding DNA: TGTGCCAGCAGCTTGGGTGGCAGGTTGAGAGGAAACACCATATATTTT.